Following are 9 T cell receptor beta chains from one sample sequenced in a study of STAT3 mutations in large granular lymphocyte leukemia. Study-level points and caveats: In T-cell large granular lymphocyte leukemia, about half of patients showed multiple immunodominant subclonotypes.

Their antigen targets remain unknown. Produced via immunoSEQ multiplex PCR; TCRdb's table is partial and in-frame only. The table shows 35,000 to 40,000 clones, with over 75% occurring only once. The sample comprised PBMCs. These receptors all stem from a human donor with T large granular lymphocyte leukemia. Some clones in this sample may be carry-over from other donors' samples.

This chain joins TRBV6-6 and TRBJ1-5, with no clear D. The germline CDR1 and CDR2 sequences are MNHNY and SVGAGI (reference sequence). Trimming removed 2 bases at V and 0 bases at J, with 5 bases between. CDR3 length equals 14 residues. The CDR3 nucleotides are TGTGCCAGCAGTTACGAATATAGCAATCAGCCCCAGCATTTT. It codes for CASSYEYSNQPQHF.

CDR3 protein: CASSLGPTEETQYF. The CDR3 DNA is TGTGCCAGCAGCTTGGGACCGACGGAGGAGACCCAGTACTTC. The gene calls are TRBV5-4 and TRBJ2-5; D gene uncertain. CDR1 and CDR2 (germline): SGHNT, YYREEE (reference sequence). Trimming pared 0 bases from V and 5 bases from J, leaving 11 bases between. This CDR3 is built from 14 residues.

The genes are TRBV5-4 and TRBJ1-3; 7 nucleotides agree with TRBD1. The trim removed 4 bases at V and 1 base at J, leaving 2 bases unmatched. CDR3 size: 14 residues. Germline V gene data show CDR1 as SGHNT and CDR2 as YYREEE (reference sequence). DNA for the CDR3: TGTGCCAGCAGCCCAGGGGGTTCTGGAAACACCATATATTTT. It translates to CASSPGGSGNTIYF. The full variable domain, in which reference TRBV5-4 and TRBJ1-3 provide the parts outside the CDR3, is ETGVTQSPTHLIKTRGQQVTLRCSSQSGHNTVSWYQQALGQGPQFIFQYYREEENGRGNFPPRFSGLQFPNYSSELNVNALELDDSALYLCASSPGGSGNTIYFGEGSWLTVV.

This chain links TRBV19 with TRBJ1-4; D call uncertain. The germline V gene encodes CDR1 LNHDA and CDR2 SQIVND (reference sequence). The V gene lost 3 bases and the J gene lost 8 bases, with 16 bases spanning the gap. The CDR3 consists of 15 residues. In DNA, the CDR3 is TGTGCCAGTAGTATTTTCGGCCGCCCGAGGGAAAAACTGTTTTTT. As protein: CASSIFGRPREKLFF.

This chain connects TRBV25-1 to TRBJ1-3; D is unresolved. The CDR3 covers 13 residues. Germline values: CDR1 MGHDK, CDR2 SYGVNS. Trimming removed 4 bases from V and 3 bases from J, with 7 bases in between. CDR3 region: CASSAAGGNTIYF. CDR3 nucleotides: TGTGCCAGCAGTGCCGCGGGTGGAAACACCATATATTTT.

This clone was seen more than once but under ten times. CDR3 loop: CASSRTPPNTGELFF. The CDR3 DNA is TGTGCCAGCAGCCGCACACCCCCGAACACCGGGGAGCTGTTTTTT. The J gene is TRBJ2-2, the V gene TRBV7-9, with D hard to call. Germline V gene data show CDR1 as SEHNR and CDR2 as FQNEAQ (reference sequence). CDR3 size: 15 residues. V gave up 5 bases and J gave up 0 bases, with 10 bases separating them. Together with reference TRBV7-9 and TRBJ2-2, the CDR3 gives the full variable domain: DTGVSQNPRHKITKRGQNVTFRCDPISEHNRLYWYRQTLGQGPEFLTYFQNEAQLEKSRLLSDRFSAERPKGSFSTLEIQRTEQGDSAMYLCASSRTPPNTGELFFGEGSRLTVL.

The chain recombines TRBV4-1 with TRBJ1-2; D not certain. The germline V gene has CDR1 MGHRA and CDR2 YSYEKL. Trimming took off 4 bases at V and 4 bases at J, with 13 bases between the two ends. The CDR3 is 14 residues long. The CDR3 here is CASSPPTASYGYTF. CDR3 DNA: TGCGCCAGCAGCCCGCCGACGGCGTCCTATGGCTACACCTTC.

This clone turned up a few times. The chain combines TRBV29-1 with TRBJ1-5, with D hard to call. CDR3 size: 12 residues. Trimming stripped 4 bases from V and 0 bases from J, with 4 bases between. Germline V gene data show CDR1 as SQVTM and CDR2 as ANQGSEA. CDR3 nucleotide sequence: TGCAGCGTTGGAAATAGCAATCAGCCCCAGCATTTT. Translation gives CSVGNSNQPQHF. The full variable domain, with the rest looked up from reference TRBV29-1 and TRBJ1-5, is SAVISQKPSRDICQRGTSLTIQCQVDSQVTMMFWYRQQPGQSLTLIATANQGSEATYESGFVIDKFPISRPNLTFSTLTVSNMSPEDSSIYLCSVGNSNQPQHFGDGTRLSIL.

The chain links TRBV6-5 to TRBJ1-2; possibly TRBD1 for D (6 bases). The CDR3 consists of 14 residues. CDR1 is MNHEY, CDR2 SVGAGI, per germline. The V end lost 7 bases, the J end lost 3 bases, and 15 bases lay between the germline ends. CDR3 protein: CASNPRGLDYGYTF. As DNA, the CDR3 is TGTGCCAGCAACCCGAGGGGGTTAGACTATGGCTACACCTTC.